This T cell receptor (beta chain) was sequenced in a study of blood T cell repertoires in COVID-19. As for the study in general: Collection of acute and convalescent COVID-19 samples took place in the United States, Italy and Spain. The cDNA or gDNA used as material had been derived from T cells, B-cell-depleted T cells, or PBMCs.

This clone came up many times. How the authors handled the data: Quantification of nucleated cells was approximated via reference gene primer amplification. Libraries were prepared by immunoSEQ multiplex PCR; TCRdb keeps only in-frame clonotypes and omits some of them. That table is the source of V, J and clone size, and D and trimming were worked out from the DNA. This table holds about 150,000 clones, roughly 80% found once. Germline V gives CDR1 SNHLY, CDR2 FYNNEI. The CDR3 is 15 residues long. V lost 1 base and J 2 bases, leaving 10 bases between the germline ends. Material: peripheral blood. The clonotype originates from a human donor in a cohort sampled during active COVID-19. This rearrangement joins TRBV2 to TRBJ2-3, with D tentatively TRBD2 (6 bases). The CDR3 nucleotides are TGTGCCAGCAGTGAAGTCGGGGGATACACAGATACGCAGTATTTT. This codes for CASSEVGGYTDTQYF.